This passage covers 18 T cell receptor beta chains from one sample sequenced in a study of T-cell reconstitution after alpha-beta-depleted transplantation in children. A library of TCRbeta sequences, prepared with unique molecular identifiers, was generated. TCRdb reprocessed the PCR reads with MiXCR, giving one entry per CDR3 protein. Of about 490,000 distinct CDR3 sequences detected, roughly 10% appear once; the ten largest clones hold around 2.2%. The sample here was PBMCs, taken before TCRalphabeta/CD19-depleted stem cell transplant. All receptors come from a child under 10 years old with inherited bone marrow failure, due to receive a stem cell transplant.

This clonotype appeared many times. V and J are TRBV27 and TRBJ2-7, with 9 bases lining up with TRBD2. V was clipped by 4 bases and J by 3 bases; unmatched bases: 7. CDR3 length equals 15 residues. Germline loops: CDR1 MNHEY, CDR2 SMNVEV (reference sequence). The CDR3: CASSWIAGENYEQYF. The CDR3 DNA reads as TGTGCCAGCAGTTGGATAGCGGGGGAGAACTACGAGCAGTACTTC.

J is TRBJ2-4 and V is TRBV28; D unresolved. V lost 5 bases, J lost 2 bases, and 13 bases lay in between. This CDR3 contains 15 residues. Germline V gene data show CDR1 as MDHEN and CDR2 as SYDVKM. CDR3 DNA: TGTGCCAGCAGTGATCATACAGCACCCAAAAACATTCAGTACTTC. Its translation: CASSDHTAPKNIQYF.

This clonotype has a count of ten or more. The J gene is TRBJ2-6, the V gene TRBV12-3 or TRBV12-4; D is perhaps TRBD2 (6 bases). V lost 5 bases and J lost 3, with 8 bases in between. The CDR3 extends over 14 amino acids. This CDR3 reads CASSRRDGANVLTF. The CDR3 region has the DNA TGTGCCAGCAGTCGGCGGGATGGGGCCAACGTCCTGACTTTC.

This clonotype has ten or more counts. V gene TRBV24-1 combines with J gene TRBJ2-2, with a weak D call TRBD1 (6 bases). The ends were cut back, 9 bases at V and 2 bases at J, with 15 bases in the middle. Germline-derived CDR1 and CDR2 are KGHDR and SFDVKD. The CDR3 is 15 amino acids. The CDR3 DNA sequence: TGTGCCACCCAGGACTGGGGGCGTAACACCGGGGAGCTGTTTTTT. This translates into CATQDWGRNTGELFF.

In this sample, this clonotype turned up many times. This chain uses TRBV7-9 with TRBJ2-1, with D unclear. This CDR3 comprises 11 residues. Germline V lookup: CDR1 SEHNR, CDR2 FQNEAQ (reference sequence). The germline V and J ends were trimmed by 1 base and 15 bases, with 10 bases remaining between them. The CDR3 DNA follows: TGTGCCAGCAGCTTAGGGTTGGTATGGTTCTTC. Encoded protein: CASSLGLVWFF.

The sample holds many counts of this clonotype. The chain joins TRBV15 to TRBJ1-2; D remains unclear. Germline V lookup: CDR1 LNHNV, CDR2 YYDKDF (reference sequence). Trimming left V 1 base short and J 7 bases short, with 13 bases between. CDR3 length: 14 residues. CDR3 DNA sequence: TGTGCCACCAGCAGAGGTTCCGCAGAGGCTGGCTACACCTTC. This gives the protein CATSRGSAEAGYTF.

The J gene is TRBJ2-5, the V gene TRBV29-1, with no clear D. From germline, CDR1 is SQVTM and CDR2 ANQGSEA. The CDR3 contains 12 residues. Trimming pared 4 bases from V and 1 base from J, leaving 7 bases between. The CDR3 spells CSVASLQETQYF. CDR3 DNA sequence: TGCAGCGTTGCCAGCCTCCAAGAGACCCAGTACTTC.

This clonotype was counted at least ten times. This chain connects TRBV27 to TRBJ2-3; no firm D call. This CDR3 is 13 amino acids long. Germline-derived CDR1 and CDR2 are MNHEY and SMNVEV (reference sequence). V gave up 5 bases and J gave up 3 bases, with 9 bases separating them. The CDR3 is CASSATWTDTQYF. In DNA form, the CDR3 reads TGTGCCAGCAGTGCCACTTGGACAGATACGCAGTATTTT.

This clonotype was detected ten times or more. V gene TRBV7-9 combines with J gene TRBJ2-3; 7 bases match TRBD1. Unmatched junction bases numbered 2, after V lost 5 bases and J lost 0 bases. Germline assignment: CDR1 SEHNR and CDR2 FQNEAQ (reference sequence). The CDR3 loop spans 14 amino acids. The CDR3 DNA sequence: TGTGCCAGCAGCAAGGGGGCTAGCACAGATACGCAGTATTTT. It yields the protein CASSKGASTDTQYF.

This clonotype has ten or more counts. This sequence joins TRBV7-2 and TRBJ1-2; 9 positions agree with TRBD1. After removal of 5 bases from V and 8 bases from J, the junction contained 6 bases not matched to a gene. The CDR3 consists of 13 residues. Germline V gene sequence: CDR1 SGHTA, CDR2 FQGNSA. CDR3 region: CASSLRTGVGYTF. CDR3 bases: TGTGCCAGCAGCCTGCGGACAGGGGTAGGCTACACCTTC.

The chain has TRBV11-3 and TRBJ2-3; no firm D call. Germline V gives CDR1 SGHNT, CDR2 YENEEA. The CDR3 totals 13 residues. Deletions cut 5 bases from V and 8 bases from J, with 14 bases between. The CDR3 reads CASSHPPERTQYF. CDR3 nucleotide sequence: TGTGCCAGCAGCCACCCCCCCGAACGTACGCAGTATTTT.

This clonotype was seen many times. CDR3 amino acids: CASSHLLAGEADTQYF. The CDR3 region has the DNA TGCGCCAGCAGCCATTTACTAGCGGGAGAGGCAGATACGCAGTATTTT. This rearrangement joins TRBV4-1 to TRBJ2-3; 11 bases are shared with TRBD2. V gave up 3 bases and J gave up 4 bases; unmatched junction bases: 6. Germline V gene lookup returns CDR1 MGHRA and CDR2 YSYEKL. This CDR3 is 16 amino acids long.

In this sample, this clonotype turned up many times. The J gene is TRBJ2-2, the V gene TRBV5-1; D perhaps matches TRBD1 (5 bases). The V end lost 0 bases, the J end lost 4 bases, and 13 bases lay between the germline ends. Looked up from germline, CDR1 is SGHRS and CDR2 is YFSETQ. The length of the CDR3 is 16 residues. CDR3 nucleotides: TGCGCCAGCAGCTTGGAGTATCAGGGTCTCACCGGGGAGCTGTTTTTT. Translated: CASSLEYQGLTGELFF.

Ten or more counts support this clonotype. The chain carries TRBV6-1 and TRBJ2-1; 11 bases map to TRBD2. The V gene's germline CDR1 is MNHNS and CDR2 SASEGT. V trimming: 4 bases; J trimming: 9 bases; junction bases outside the gene matches: 11. This CDR3 spans 16 amino acids. The CDR3 loop is CASSGQLAGAFREQFF. Written as DNA, the CDR3 is TGTGCCAGCAGTGGTCAACTAGCGGGAGCGTTTCGTGAGCAGTTCTTC.

This clonotype was counted many times. The chain has TRBV24-1 and TRBJ2-1; no clear D gene. Trimming removed 3 bases at V and 8 bases at J, with 19 bases between. The CDR3 consists of 16 residues. In germline, CDR1 is KGHDR, CDR2 SFDVKD. The CDR3 nucleotides read TGTGCCACCAGTGATCTACCTCGCTCGGGTTCCGATGAGCAGTTCTTC. It codes for CATSDLPRSGSDEQFF.

This clonotype was seen many times. The chain joins TRBV7-7 to TRBJ2-5; 12 bases map to TRBD2. CDR1 and CDR2 from the germline V gene are SSHAT and FNYEAQ (reference sequence). With V trimmed by 4 bases and J by 5 bases, 8 bases remained unmatched. The CDR3 is made up of 16 amino acids. This chain's CDR3 is CASSSGLAGTVETQYF. The CDR3 DNA reads as TGTGCCAGCAGCTCCGGACTAGCGGGGACAGTGGAGACCCAGTACTTC.

This clonotype was seen ten or more times. The rearrangement joins TRBV9 to TRBJ2-1; TRBD1 matches 7 bases. CDR1 is SGDLS, CDR2 YYNGEE, per germline. This CDR3 spans 20 amino acids. The V and J ends lost 0 bases and 0 bases, in that order; junction bases with no gene match: 15. CDR3 DNA: TGTGCCAGCAGCGTAGAGAGGGACCCCGGGACAGAGAGCTCCTACAATGAGCAGTTCTTC. This translates into CASSVERDPGTESSYNEQFF.

This clonotype has at least ten counts. The CDR3 nucleotides are TGTGCCAGCAGTTTCGGGTATGGGACAGGGGGCAACGAGCAGTACTTC. Translation gives CASSFGYGTGGNEQYF. This chain connects TRBV28 to TRBJ2-7; 12 bases fit TRBD1. There are 16 residues in the CDR3. Germline V gene lookup returns CDR1 MDHEN and CDR2 SYDVKM. The ends lost 3 bases at V and 5 bases at J; junction bases unmatched: 8.